The present T cell receptor (beta chain) was sequenced within a study of CD8 T cells in Susac syndrome. 0.5 to 1 ug RNA was reverse transcribed with random hexamers. An immunoSEQ multiplex PCR generated amplified TCR beta CDR3 products spanning 54 Vbeta and 13 Jbeta. MiXCR was run by TCRdb on the immunoSEQ multiplex PCR reads, yielding one entry per CDR3 protein. The table lists 150,000 to 200,000 distinct CDR3 sequences, roughly 95% of them singletons, with about 0.094% in the top ten. CDR3 length: 16 amino acids. V lost 7 bases, J lost 0 bases, and 16 bases lay in between. The germline V gene encodes CDR1 MDHEN and CDR2 SYDVKM.

Sequencing was carried out using CD4+ T cells from PBMCs. This TCR was recovered from a human donor with multiple sclerosis. The V call is TRBV28, the J call TRBJ2-4; D is perhaps TRBD1 (5 bases). Here the CDR3 DNA reads TGTGCCAGCACAGGGATAAAGGGTAGAGCCAAAAACATTCAGTACTTC. Translation: CASTGIKGRAKNIQYF.